The clone carrying this T cell receptor (beta chain) occurred once. Antigen unknown. The data derive from a study of shared clonotypes between healthy human individuals. The wider study: Donors consisted of a couple of women and a few men between 18 and 49.

Clones were sequenced by immunoSEQ multiplex PCR, and TCRdb holds only the in-frame ones, with some missing. The repertoire has a few million clones, around 94% of them found once; the top ten carry around 0.15%. Study-level results: Across several donors, naive CD4 shared roughly 5%, naive CD8 approximately 3.5%, memory CD4 less than 2.5%, memory CD8 around 0.36%. The genetic and exposure-history diversity represented was limited by few donors.

The germline gives CDR1 MNHNS, CDR2 SASEGT. Trimming removed 5 bases from V and 7 bases from J; junction bases left unmatched: 8. The CDR3 is 14 residues long. The sample consisted of naive CD4+ T cells sorted from blood. The subset is: CD45RA+ positively selected. This chain connects TRBV6-1 to TRBJ2-7, with 10 bases lining up with TRBD1. The source is a young man in good health. CDR3 sequence (DNA): TGTGCCAGCAGTCGGACGGGACAGGGGCCAGAGCAGTACTTC. Its translation is CASSRTGQGPEQYF.